The sequence of this T cell receptor (beta chain) was determined in a study of Ad26.COV2.S vaccination and SARS-CoV-2 variants. Findings and caveats of the study: Compared with placebo recipients, vaccine recipients had higher spike-specific TCR breadth. A substantial breadth of spike-specific CD8+ and CD4+ T cell responses after vaccination has been reported.

Note on this clone: Its antigen is currently unknown.

Germline values: CDR1 MNHEY, CDR2 SVGAGI. The CDR3 totals 13 residues. Trimming pared 5 bases from V and 11 bases from J, leaving 15 bases between. Generated by immunoSEQ multiplex PCR, the TCRdb table keeps only in-frame clones and is missing some. The data show about 390,000 clones, roughly nine tenths seen once. As for treatment: around 19 received Ad26.COV2.S at low or high dose, single or two shots; a few received placebo; per-sample allocation not given. At day 63 after the first vaccine or placebo injection, samples were drawn. The administered vaccine (an Ad26 vector) expressed Wuhan-strain SARS-CoV-2 spike.

This sample comprised peripheral blood, obtained in a trial of Ad26.COV2.S vaccine versus placebo. The V and J genes are TRBV6-5 and TRBJ2-2; no clear D gene. The TCR originated in a person aged 18 to 65 who received the Ad26.COV2.S COVID-19 vaccine or a placebo. CDR3 loop: CASSPSAGRELFF. The CDR3 coding sequence is TGTGCCAGCAGTCCCTCGGCCGGGCGAGAGCTGTTTTTT.